Below are 14 T cell receptor beta chains sequenced from a single sample in a study of shared clonotypes between healthy human individuals. Generated by immunoSEQ multiplex PCR, the TCRdb table keeps only in-frame clones and is missing some. The sample has 2 million to 3 million clones; 80% to 95% are singletons. Specimen: naive CD4+ T cells from PBMCs. Noted subset: CD45RA+ positively selected. The receptors were gathered from a man aged 18 to 29 in good health. Some clones in this sample may be carry-over from other donors' samples.

In its sample, this clone was seen once. This chain connects TRBV5-5 to TRBJ1-5, with 8 bases that match TRBD1. This CDR3 spans 15 amino acids. With V trimmed by 0 bases and J by 5 bases, 4 bases remained unmatched. CDR1 SGHKS and CDR2 YYEKEE come from the germline V gene (reference sequence). The CDR3 here is CASSLGQGADQPQHF. The CDR3 DNA follows: TGTGCCAGCAGCTTGGGGCAGGGGGCCGATCAGCCCCAGCATTTT. Complete variable domain (other parts from reference TRBV5-5 and TRBJ1-5): DAGVTQSPTHLIKTRGQQVTLRCSPISGHKSVSWYQQVLGQGPQFIFQYYEKEERGRGNFPDRFSARQFPNYSSELNVNALLLGDSALYLCASSLGQGADQPQHFGDGTRLSIL.

The chain recombines TRBV4-3 with TRBJ2-3; 9 bases line up with TRBD2. Germline-derived CDR1 and CDR2 are LGHNA and YSLEER. The V gene end was trimmed by 1 base and the J gene end by 0 bases; junction bases not matched to a gene: 2. This CDR3 region has 16 residues. DNA of the CDR3: TGCGCCAGCAGCCAAGTAGGACTAGCGAGCACAGATACGCAGTATTTT. Residues: CASSQVGLASTDTQYF.

This chain uses TRBV5-1 with TRBJ2-7; D is perhaps TRBD1 or TRBD2 (5 bases each). Trimming took off 1 base at V and 0 bases at J, with 14 bases between the two ends. Germline loops: CDR1 SGHRS, CDR2 YFSETQ. The CDR3 totals 16 residues. Here the CDR3 reads CASSLLGRTDSYEQYF. In nucleotides, the CDR3 is TGCGCCAGCAGCTTGTTGGGACGGACCGACTCCTACGAGCAGTACTTC. The complete variable domain, with remaining parts taken from reference TRBV5-1 and TRBJ2-7, reads KAGVTQTPRYLIKTRGQQVTLSCSPISGHRSVSWYQQTPGQGLQFLFEYFSETQRNKGNFPGRFSGRQFSNSRSEMNVSTLELGDSALYLCASSLLGRTDSYEQYFGPGTRLTVT.

V usage is TRBV18 and J usage is TRBJ1-3; D gene uncertain. Trimming shortened V by 6 bases and J by 4 bases, and 10 bases separated the two germline ends. CDR3 size: 13 residues. Germline-derived CDR1 and CDR2 are KGHSH and LQKENI. CDR3 bases: TGTGCCAGCTCTTCCTCCGAGGGAAACACCATATATTTT. The encoded protein is CASSSSEGNTIYF.

The rearrangement joins TRBV6-1 to TRBJ2-2, with D possibly called TRBD1 or TRBD2 (5 bases each). Trimming removed 6 bases from V and 7 bases from J, with 12 bases in between. This CDR3 is built from 13 residues. Germline values: CDR1 MNHNS, CDR2 SASEGT. DNA for the CDR3: TGTGCCAGCAGCGGCACGAGGGGCGGGGAGCTGTTTTTT. The encoded protein is CASSGTRGGELFF.

The chain combines TRBV9 with TRBJ2-3, with D uncertain. V gave up 0 bases and J gave up 2 bases, with 7 bases separating them. The length of the CDR3 is 14 residues. The germline gives CDR1 SGDLS, CDR2 YYNGEE. The CDR3 loop reads CASSVDVNTDTQYF. The CDR3 nucleotides are TGTGCCAGCAGCGTAGATGTCAACACAGATACGCAGTATTTT.

V usage is TRBV29-1 and J usage is TRBJ2-7; no reliable D call. The V gene's germline CDR1 is SQVTM and CDR2 ANQGSEA. This CDR3 is built from 13 residues. V shed 0 bases and J shed 1 base, with 7 bases lying between them. The CDR3 DNA reads as TGCAGCGTTGAAGATGTTGCATCCTACGAGCAGTACTTC. It translates to CSVEDVASYEQYF.

The gene calls are TRBV29-1 and TRBJ2-3; D possibly corresponds to TRBD2 (7 bases). V was clipped by 6 bases and J by 0 bases, with 13 bases between them. This CDR3 spans 14 amino acids. CDR1 is SQVTM and CDR2 is ANQGSEA in the germline V gene. CDR3: CSVWGRESTDTQYF. The DNA for the CDR3 is TGCAGCGTCTGGGGGCGGGAGAGCACAGATACGCAGTATTTT.

Concerning this clone: Other DNA sequences in this specimen translate into the identical CDR3. The chain has TRBV11-2 and TRBJ2-1, with 11 bases lining up with TRBD2. Germline trimming cut 5 bases from V and 6 bases from J; bases unmatched to any gene: 3. Germline CDR1 SGHAT, CDR2 FQNNGV. This CDR3 is built from 14 residues. CDR3: CASSPGTSGNEQFF. The CDR3 DNA reads TGTGCCAGCAGCCCAGGGACTAGCGGCAATGAGCAGTTCTTC.

The CDR3 DNA follows: TGTGCCACAAGTTTTGTCTTGGGAGATAGCAATCAGCCCCAGCATTTT. Translating gives CATSFVLGDSNQPQHF. The chain recombines TRBV28 with TRBJ1-5; D gene uncertain. CDR1 and CDR2 (germline): MDHEN, SYDVKM. The CDR3 has 16 residues. V lost 10 bases, J lost 0 bases, and 19 bases lay in between.

The chain employs TRBV28 and TRBJ2-2; 12 bases match TRBD1. There are 16 residues in the CDR3. V lost 6 bases to trimming and J lost 3 bases; unmatched junction nucleotides: 5. CDR1 is MDHEN, CDR2 SYDVKM, per germline. The CDR3 here is CASRKGQGAYTGELFF. CDR3 DNA: TGTGCCAGCAGGAAGGGACAGGGGGCTTACACCGGGGAGCTGTTTTTT. Full variable domain (remainder filled in from reference TRBV28 and TRBJ2-2): DVKVTQSSRYLVKRTGEKVFLECVQDMDHENMFWYRQDPGLGLRLIYFSYDVKMKEKGDIPEGYSVSREKKERFSLILESASTNQTSMYLCASRKGQGAYTGELFFGEGSRLTVL.

The chain combines TRBV11-3 with TRBJ2-2; D is perhaps TRBD1 (5 bases). Germline-derived CDR1 and CDR2 are SGHNT and YENEEA. V was pared by 7 bases and J by 1 base, with 10 bases between. The CDR3 has 14 amino acids. CDR3 sequence: CASKKGQNTGELFF. The DNA for the CDR3 is TGTGCCAGCAAAAAGGGGCAGAACACCGGGGAGCTGTTTTTT.

The CDR3: CASSWDRHNSPLHF. The CDR3 region has the DNA TGTGCCAGCAGCTGGGACAGGCATAATTCACCCCTCCACTTT. This chain joins TRBV5-6 and TRBJ1-6; TRBD1 matches 8 bases. The CDR3 spans 14 residues. Looked up from germline, CDR1 is SGHDT and CDR2 is YYEEEE. Trimming cost V 3 bases and J 5 bases; bases outside gene matches: 1.

Notes on this clone: At the DNA level, this CDR3 is encoded by other sequences in the same sample as well. V usage is TRBV11-1 and J usage is TRBJ1-1; no definite D call. CDR1 is SGHAT, CDR2 FQDESV, per germline (reference sequence). This CDR3 contains 14 residues. V lost 2 bases and J 1 base, leaving 8 bases between the germline ends. CDR3 nucleotide sequence: TGTGCCAGCAGCTTAACCCTATCGAACACTGAAGCTTTCTTT. Its protein product is CASSLTLSNTEAFF. The full variable domain, its missing parts supplied by reference TRBV11-1 and TRBJ1-1, is EAEVAQSPRYKITEKSQAVAFWCDPISGHATLYWYRQILGQGPELLVQFQDESVVDDSQLPKDRFSAERLKGVDSTLKIQPAELGDSAMYLCASSLTLSNTEAFFGQGTRLTVV.